This T cell receptor (beta chain) was captured in a study of HIV-infected patients and healthy controls. Germline assignment: CDR1 MDHEN and CDR2 SYDVKM. The CDR3 has 13 amino acids. The germline V and J ends were trimmed by 6 bases and 5 bases, with 10 bases remaining between them. TCRdb redid the calling of the 5' RACE reads with MiXCR, one entry per CDR3 protein. Of around 62,000 distinct CDR3 sequences listed, about a fifth are singletons. The chain has TRBV28 and TRBJ2-2; D is possibly TRBD2 (5 bases). The material sequenced was CD4+ T cells from blood. The clonotype originates from a human donor in good health. CDR3 sequence: CASSLRRTGELFF. In DNA form, the CDR3 reads TGTGCCAGCAGCCTACGGAGGACCGGGGAGCTGTTTTTT.